The text below deals with one T cell receptor (beta chain). Its antigen is currently unknown. Sequence at one end of the junction differs from germline and may be a read error. The data are from a study of tumor-infiltrating lymphocytes in primary liver carcinoma. As for the study in general: About 3.65 to 8 million productive TCRbeta reads were obtained from the samples, with similar numbers across tissue types. Study outcomes and limitations: Compared with blood, tumor repertoires held significantly more in their top 250 clones.

Out of unsorted whole blood came the blood RNA, and germline DNA was extracted as well. This CDR3 has 16 amino acids. Germline values: CDR1 LGHNA, CDR2 YNFKEQ. TCR beta cDNA was reverse-transcribed from roughly 520 ng of total RNA. The reaction used a constant-region primer and ProtoScript II reverse transcriptase. Researchers made the TCR beta libraries by running three nested multiplex PCR rounds with slightly modified ARM-PCR. In the first two PCR rounds, TRBV1-TRBV30 forward primers were paired with a C-beta reverse primer, and each round lasted around 10 cycles. TCRdb re-called the multiplex PCR reads with MiXCR, one entry per CDR3 protein. The table shows around 330,000 distinct CDR3 sequences, with about three fifths occurring only once.

The genes are TRBV4-2 and TRBJ2-3; the D is unclear. Sequenced: peripheral blood. This TCR derives from a woman in her 30s with primary liver carcinoma and hepatitis B virus infection. CDR3 DNA: TGTACCAGCAGCCAAGATAATGATTACGGCTGGCAGCTCAAGTATTTT. As protein: CTSSQDNDYGWQLKYF.